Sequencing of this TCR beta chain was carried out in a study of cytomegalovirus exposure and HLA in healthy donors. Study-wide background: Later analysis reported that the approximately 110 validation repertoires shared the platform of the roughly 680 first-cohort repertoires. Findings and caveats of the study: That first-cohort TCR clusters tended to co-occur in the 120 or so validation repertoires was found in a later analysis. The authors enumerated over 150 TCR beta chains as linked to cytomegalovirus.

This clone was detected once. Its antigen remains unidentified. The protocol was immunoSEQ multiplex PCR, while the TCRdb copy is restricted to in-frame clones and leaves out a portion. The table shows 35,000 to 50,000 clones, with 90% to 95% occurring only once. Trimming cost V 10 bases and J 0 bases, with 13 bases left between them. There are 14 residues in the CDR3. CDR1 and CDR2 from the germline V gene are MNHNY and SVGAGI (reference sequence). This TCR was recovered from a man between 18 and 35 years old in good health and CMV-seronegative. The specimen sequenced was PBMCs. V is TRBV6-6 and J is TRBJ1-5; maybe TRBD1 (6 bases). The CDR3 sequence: CATRRGNSNQPQHF. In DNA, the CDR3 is TGTGCCACACGAAGGGGGAATAGCAATCAGCCCCAGCATTTT.